This entry lists 4 T cell receptor beta chains sequenced from one sample in a study of T cells in women clearing cervical HPV infection (dated by TCRdb to 2017 to 2018). Library prep was done by the immunoSEQ multiplex PCR assay. TCRdb obtained this table from immuneACCESS and retained in-frame rearrangements with V and J assigned. These tables miss some clones; where compared with another copy, unresolved V genes account for less than half of the shortfall, and the remainder is unexplained. The sample table holds about 19,000 clones. Clones ranked in the top ten supply around 5% of the sample. Source material: blood buffy coat. The receptors come from a woman between 18 and 69 years old with a cervical HPV16 infection that either progressed to CIN3+ or cleared (not recorded which).

The CDR3 loop is CASSELAGGYEQYF. The CDR3 DNA, read in part, is TGTGCCAGCAGTGAACTAGCGGGGGGTTACGAG. The chain has TRBV6-1 and TRBJ2-7; 11 positions match TRBD2. The read ends 3 residues shy of where the CDR3 ends; the end is completed using the germline J gene. The junction had 1 base not matched to a gene; V was cut back by 2 bases and J by 4 bases. Germline CDR1 and CDR2: MNHNS and SASEGT. There are 14 residues in the CDR3.

Concerning this clone: The CDR3 end is not reached by the read, which stops 3 residues before it; the germline J gene fills it in. This chain links TRBV20-1 with TRBJ2-4; D remains ambiguous. CDR3 length: 12 amino acids. The V gene's germline CDR1 is DFQATT and CDR2 SNEGSKA (reference sequence). CDR3: CSAGPANYGQYF. Partial CDR3 DNA: TGCAGTGCTGGTCCAGCTAACTATGGT.

In regard to this clone: The read gets to within 3 residues of the CDR3 end, and the germline J gene fills in the rest. The J gene is TRBJ2-1, the V gene TRBV4-2, with 11 bases matching TRBD2. This CDR3 is 18 amino acids long. In germline, CDR1 is LGHNA, CDR2 YNFKEQ. J gave up 0 bases and V 4 bases, and 8 bases lay outside the gene matches. CDR3 amino acids: CASSRVLAGGLSYNEQFF. CDR3 bases read: TGTGCCAGCAGCCGAGTGCTAGCGGGGGGCCTCTCCTACAATGAG.

Regarding this clone: The read ends 3 residues early relative to the CDR3; the germline J gene fills the gap. This sequence joins TRBV12-3 or TRBV12-4 and TRBJ1-6; D may be TRBD1 (5 bases). V shed 5 bases and J shed 0 bases, with 11 bases lying between them. This CDR3 has 16 residues. The covered CDR3 bases are TGTGCCAGCAGTCTAAGACAGCCCTCCTATAATTCACCC. Its translation is CASSLRQPSYNSP. In full, the CDR3 reads CASSLRQPSYNSPLHF.